These 17 T cell receptor beta chains came from one sample sequenced in a study of vaccination and CD4 T cells after COVID-19. Scientists ran DNA taken from cultured CD4+ T cells through the Oncomine TCR Beta short-read assay for sequencing. A single record per CDR3 protein comes from TCRdb applying MiXCR to the PCR reads. The table shows more than 25,000 distinct CDR3 sequences, with roughly a third occurring only once. This sample's time point: late sampling 161 to 241 days after vaccination in a few convalescent patients. This sample's treatment: 10-day PBMC culture with coronavirus spike peptide pools or control peptides (ViraFEST assay). The antigens these receptors bind are not known. The specimen was CD4+ T cells from blood, cultured in vitro, collected about 7 months after SARS-CoV-2 vaccination. These receptors originate from a human donor who had recovered from COVID-19.

This clonotype occurred a few times. This chain links TRBV20-1 with TRBJ2-7; a possible D gene is TRBD2 (5 bases). V shed 3 bases and J shed 4 bases, with 13 bases lying between them. The CDR3 is 13 amino acids. Germline CDR1 and CDR2: DFQATT and SNEGSKA (reference sequence). The chain's CDR3 is CSASAGEPYEQYF. CDR3 DNA: TGCAGTGCTAGCGCGGGCGAGCCTTACGAGCAGTACTTC.

The chain joins TRBV15 to TRBJ2-4, with a weak D call TRBD2 (6 bases). Between the trimmed V and J ends, which lost 0 bases and 0 bases, there was a span of 12 bases. The CDR3 totals 17 residues. Per germline, CDR1 LNHNV and CDR2 YYDKDF (reference sequence). For the CDR3, the DNA is TGTGCCACCAGCAGAGATTACGGGGGACTAGCCAAAAACATTCAGTACTTC. As protein: CATSRDYGGLAKNIQYF.

The sample holds a few counts of this clonotype. This chain joins TRBV28 and TRBJ2-3; unclear D gene. Looked up from germline, CDR1 is MDHEN and CDR2 is SYDVKM. V lost 0 bases, J lost 1 base, and 8 bases lay in between. The CDR3 extends over 15 amino acids. CDR3 loop: CASSLWQRGTDTQYF. The CDR3 coding sequence is TGTGCCAGCAGTTTATGGCAGCGCGGCACAGATACGCAGTATTTT.

The genes are TRBV6-1 and TRBJ2-5; 7 bases fit TRBD2. The germline CDR1 and CDR2 sequences are MNHNS and SASEGT. Trimming at V came to 8 bases and at J to 1 base, leaving 13 bases not matched to a gene. The CDR3 runs 16 residues. DNA for the CDR3: TGTGCCAGCGGAAGGGGCGGGGGAAGACTCCAAGAGACCCAGTACTTC. As protein: CASGRGGGRLQETQYF.

As to this clonotype: A clone one base away is much larger, so this may be a read error. The V call is TRBV12-3 or TRBV12-4, the J call TRBJ1-2, with TRBD1 matching 7 bases. J lost 2 bases, V lost 6 bases, and 3 bases had no gene match. The CDR3 sequence is 13 residues long. CDR3 amino acids: CASSTGQNYGYTF. The CDR3 DNA sequence: TGTGCCAGCAGCACGGGACAGAACTATGGCTACACCTTC.

V usage is TRBV6-1 and J usage is TRBJ1-2; D is unclear. The V end lost 2 bases, the J end lost 2 bases, and 0 bases lay between the germline ends. Germline V gene data show CDR1 as MNHNS and CDR2 as SASEGT. The CDR3 covers 11 residues. The CDR3 loop reads CASSENYGYTF. The CDR3 DNA follows: TGTGCCAGCAGTGAAAACTATGGCTACACCTTC.

This clonotype was seen a single time. This CDR3 is missing its conserved last phenylalanine or tryptophan, likely due to a read error. The rearrangement links TRBV19 to TRBJ2-7; 7 bases agree with TRBD2. V gave up 5 bases and J gave up 1 base; unmatched junction bases: 14. Germline CDR1 is LNHDA and CDR2 is SQIVND (reference sequence). This CDR3 has 17 amino acids. The CDR3 region has the DNA TGTGCCAGTAGTTCCCTGCCGGGACTAAGAAGTTCCTACGAGCAGTACCTC. Protein sequence: CASSSLPGLRSSYEQYL.

The rearrangement uses TRBV19 and TRBJ2-5; D remains ambiguous. CDR1 and CDR2 (germline): LNHDA, SQIVND (reference sequence). This CDR3 contains 14 residues. Trimming stripped 6 bases from V and 2 bases from J, with 13 bases between. CDR3 region: CASSFGPSQETQYF. CDR3 coding DNA: TGTGCCAGTAGCTTCGGACCATCGCAAGAGACCCAGTACTTC.

The table lists this clonotype with a few counts. V gene TRBV2 combines with J gene TRBJ1-2, with no clear D. There are 19 residues in the CDR3. Germline assignment: CDR1 SNHLY and CDR2 FYNNEI. The V end lost 2 bases, the J end lost 7 bases, and 29 bases lay between the germline ends. The CDR3 sequence: CASSEPLMGETRDGFGYTF. The CDR3 DNA is TGTGCCAGCAGTGAACCACTAATGGGAGAGACAAGGGATGGCTTTGGCTACACCTTC. The variable domain in full, with the rest retrieved from reference TRBV2 and TRBJ1-2, is EPEVTQTPSHQVTQMGQEVILRCVPISNHLYFYWYRQILGQKVEFLVSFYNNEISEKSEIFDDQFSVERPDGSNFTLKIRSTKLEDSAMYFCASSEPLMGETRDGFGYTFGSGTRLTVV.

The V gene is TRBV19, the J gene TRBJ1-6; D is possibly TRBD1 (6 bases). Germline V gene lookup returns CDR1 LNHDA and CDR2 SQIVND (reference sequence). Trimming took off 10 bases at V and 5 bases at J, with 12 bases between the two ends. CDR3 length: 13 amino acids. The CDR3: CATLDRDNSPLHF. CDR3 bases: TGTGCCACCTTGGACAGAGATAATTCACCCCTCCACTTT.

The gene calls are TRBV6-5 and TRBJ2-2; D unclear. The CDR3 spans 15 residues. Per the germline V gene, CDR1 is MNHEY and CDR2 is SVGAGI. With 4 bases removed from V and 0 bases from J, the gap between germline ends came to 9 bases. In DNA form, the CDR3 reads TGTGCCAGCAGTTTGGACGGAACGAACACCGGGGAGCTGTTTTTT. Translating gives CASSLDGTNTGELFF.

The chain carries TRBV7-9 and TRBJ2-5; TRBD1 might be the D (5 bases). Germline CDR1 and CDR2: SEHNR and FQNEAQ (reference sequence). The CDR3 length is 16 residues. V was trimmed by 4 bases and J by 3 bases, leaving 18 bases between them. The CDR3 spells CASSSREWRTEETQYF. The CDR3 DNA sequence: TGTGCCAGCAGCTCCAGGGAATGGCGAACCGAAGAGACCCAGTACTTC.

The chain couples TRBV27 to TRBJ2-7; 7 bases map to TRBD2. The length of the CDR3 is 14 residues. J lost 6 bases, V lost 3 bases, and 8 bases had no gene match. Germline lookup yields CDR1 MNHEY and CDR2 SMNVEV (reference sequence). CDR3 sequence (DNA): TGTGCCAGCAGTTTGGGCGGGAGTTTTGCCGAGCAGTACTTC. Translating it yields CASSLGGSFAEQYF.

The V gene is TRBV4-1, the J gene TRBJ1-1; TRBD1 might be the D (5 bases). Germline V CDR1 and CDR2: MGHRA, YSYEKL. Trimming stripped 6 bases from V and 0 bases from J, with 8 bases between. This CDR3 has 13 amino acids. As DNA, the CDR3 is TGCGCCAGCAGAGGGGAATTGAACACTGAAGCTTTCTTT. As protein: CASRGELNTEAFF.

This clonotype has more than one count but fewer than ten. The chain employs TRBV29-1 and TRBJ2-7; 7 nucleotides line up with TRBD1. V was pared by 6 bases and J by 5 bases, with 7 bases of the junction left unmatched. This CDR3 region has 12 residues. Germline lookup yields CDR1 SQVTM and CDR2 ANQGSEA. DNA of the CDR3: TGCAGCGTCGCTTATGACAGGGACGAGCAGTACTTC. This translates into CSVAYDRDEQYF.

This sequence joins TRBV5-6 and TRBJ2-5; 12 bases map to TRBD2. The CDR3 extends over 14 amino acids. Germline V gene data show CDR1 as SGHDT and CDR2 as YYEEEE. V shed 5 bases, J shed 4 bases, and the junction held 3 bases outside the gene matches. CDR3 DNA: TGTGCCAGCAGAAGACTAGCGGGAGCAGAGACCCAGTACTTC. Protein sequence: CASRRLAGAETQYF.

In this sample, this clonotype turned up a few times. J is TRBJ1-2 and V is TRBV6-1; a possible D gene is TRBD1 (6 bases). CDR3 length equals 14 residues. V was cut by 6 bases and J by 7 bases, with 18 bases left in between. The germline V gene has CDR1 MNHNS and CDR2 SASEGT. CDR3 sequence reads: CASRPPGARSGYTF. For the CDR3, the DNA is TGTGCCAGCAGACCCCCGGGGGCGAGAAGTGGCTACACCTTC.